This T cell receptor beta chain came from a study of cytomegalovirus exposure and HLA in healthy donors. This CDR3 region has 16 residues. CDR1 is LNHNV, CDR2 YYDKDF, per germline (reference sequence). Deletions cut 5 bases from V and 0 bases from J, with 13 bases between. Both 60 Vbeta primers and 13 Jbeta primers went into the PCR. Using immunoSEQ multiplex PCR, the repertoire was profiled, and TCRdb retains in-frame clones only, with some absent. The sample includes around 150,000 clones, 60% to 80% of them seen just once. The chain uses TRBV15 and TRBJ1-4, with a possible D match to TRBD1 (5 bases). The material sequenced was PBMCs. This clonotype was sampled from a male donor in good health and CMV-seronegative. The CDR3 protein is CATSSQGFATNEKLFF. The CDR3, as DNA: TGTGCCACCAGCTCCCAGGGTTTTGCAACTAATGAAAAACTGTTTTTT.